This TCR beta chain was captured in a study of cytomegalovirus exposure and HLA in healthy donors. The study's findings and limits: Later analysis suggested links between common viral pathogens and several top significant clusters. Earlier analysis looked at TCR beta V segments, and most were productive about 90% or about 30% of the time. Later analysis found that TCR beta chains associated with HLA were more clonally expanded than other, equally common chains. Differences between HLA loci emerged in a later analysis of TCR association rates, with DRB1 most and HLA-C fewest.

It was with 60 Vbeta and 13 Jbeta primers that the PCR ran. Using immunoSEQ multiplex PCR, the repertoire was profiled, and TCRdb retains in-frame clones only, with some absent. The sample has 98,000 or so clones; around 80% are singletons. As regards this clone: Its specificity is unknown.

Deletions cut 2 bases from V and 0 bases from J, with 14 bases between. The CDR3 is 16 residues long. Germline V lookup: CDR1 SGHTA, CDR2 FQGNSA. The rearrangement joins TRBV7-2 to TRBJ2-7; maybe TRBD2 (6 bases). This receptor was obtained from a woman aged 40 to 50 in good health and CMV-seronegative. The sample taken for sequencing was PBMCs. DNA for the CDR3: TGTGCCAGCAGCTTACCTCCGGCTAGCGTCTCCTACGAGCAGTACTTC. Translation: CASSLPPASVSYEQYF.